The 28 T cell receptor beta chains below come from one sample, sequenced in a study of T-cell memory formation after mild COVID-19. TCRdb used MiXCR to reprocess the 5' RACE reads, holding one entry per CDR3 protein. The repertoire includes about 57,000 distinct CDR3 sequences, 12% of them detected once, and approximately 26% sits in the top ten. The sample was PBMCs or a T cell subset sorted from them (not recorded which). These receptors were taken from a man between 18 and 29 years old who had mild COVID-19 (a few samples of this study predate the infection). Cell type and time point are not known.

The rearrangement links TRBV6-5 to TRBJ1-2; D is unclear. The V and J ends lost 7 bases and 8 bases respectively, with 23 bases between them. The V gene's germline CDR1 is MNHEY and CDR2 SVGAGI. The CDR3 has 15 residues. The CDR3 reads CASTLRFNGRAGYTF. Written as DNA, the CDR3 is TGTGCCAGCACCTTAAGGTTTAACGGCCGGGCGGGCTACACCTTC.

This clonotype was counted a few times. CDR3 sequence reads: CASSEAMWTGELFF. The CDR3 DNA reads as TGTGCCAGCAGTGAGGCAATGTGGACCGGGGAGCTGTTTTTT. The chain couples TRBV25-1 to TRBJ2-2; D is unresolved. Trimming took 3 bases from V and 5 from J, leaving 10 bases between them. This CDR3 is built from 14 residues. Germline assignment: CDR1 MGHDK and CDR2 SYGVNS.

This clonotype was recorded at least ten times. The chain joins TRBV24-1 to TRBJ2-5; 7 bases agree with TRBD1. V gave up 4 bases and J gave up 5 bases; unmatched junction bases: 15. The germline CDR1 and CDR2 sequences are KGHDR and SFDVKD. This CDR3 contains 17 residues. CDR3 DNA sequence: TGTGCCACCAGTGACAACATAAGGGGGCAGGGAAATGAGACCCAGTACTTC. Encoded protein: CATSDNIRGQGNETQYF.

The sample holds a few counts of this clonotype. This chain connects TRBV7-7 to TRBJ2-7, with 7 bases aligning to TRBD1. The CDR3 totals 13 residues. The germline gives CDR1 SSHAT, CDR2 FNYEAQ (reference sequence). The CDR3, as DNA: TGTGCTAGCAGCTTGGACAGGAACAGCGAGCAGTACGTC. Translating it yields CASSLDRNSEQYV.

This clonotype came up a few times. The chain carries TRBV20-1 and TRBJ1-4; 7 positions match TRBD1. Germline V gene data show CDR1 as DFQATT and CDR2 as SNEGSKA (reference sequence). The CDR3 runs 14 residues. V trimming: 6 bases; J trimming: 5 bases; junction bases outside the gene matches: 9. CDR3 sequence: CSARRPTGNEKLFF. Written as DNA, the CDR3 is TGCAGTGCGCGTAGGCCGACAGGGAATGAAAAACTGTTTTTT.

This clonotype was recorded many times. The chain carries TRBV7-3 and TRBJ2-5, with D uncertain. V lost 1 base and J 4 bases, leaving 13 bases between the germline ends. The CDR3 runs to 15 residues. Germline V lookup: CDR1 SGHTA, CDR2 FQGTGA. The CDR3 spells CASSLIGLDGETQYF. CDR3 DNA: TGTGCCAGCAGCTTAATAGGGCTGGATGGAGAGACCCAGTACTTC.

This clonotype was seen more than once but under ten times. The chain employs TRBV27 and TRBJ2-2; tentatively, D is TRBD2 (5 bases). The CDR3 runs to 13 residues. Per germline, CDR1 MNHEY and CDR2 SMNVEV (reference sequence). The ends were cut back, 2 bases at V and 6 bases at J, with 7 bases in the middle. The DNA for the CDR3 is TGTGCCAGCAGTTTAGCGGGCGCCGGGGAGCTGTTTTTT. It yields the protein CASSLAGAGELFF.

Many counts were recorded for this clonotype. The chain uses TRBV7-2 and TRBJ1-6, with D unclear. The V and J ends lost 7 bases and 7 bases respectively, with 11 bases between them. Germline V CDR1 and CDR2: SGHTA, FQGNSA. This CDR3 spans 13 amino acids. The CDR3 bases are TGTGCCAGCACCCTAGACGGAAATTCACCCCTCCACTTT. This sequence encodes CASTLDGNSPLHF.

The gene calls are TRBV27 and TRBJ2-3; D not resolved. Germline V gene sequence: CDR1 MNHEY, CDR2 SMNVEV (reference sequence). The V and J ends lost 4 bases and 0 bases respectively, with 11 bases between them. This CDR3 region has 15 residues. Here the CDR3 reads CASSSGVTSTDTQYF. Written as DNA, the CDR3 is TGTGCCAGCAGTTCTGGTGTTACTAGCACAGATACGCAGTATTTT.

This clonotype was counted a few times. CDR3 region: CASSYRVAAGSHEQYF. The CDR3, as DNA: TGTGCCAGCAGTTACCGGGTGGCGGCAGGGTCACACGAGCAGTACTTC. V and J are TRBV6-2 or TRBV6-3 and TRBJ2-7, with D perhaps TRBD1 (5 bases). The CDR3 has 16 residues. The V gene lost 2 bases and the J gene lost 5 bases, with 19 bases spanning the gap. Germline loops: CDR1 MNHEY, CDR2 SVGEGT.

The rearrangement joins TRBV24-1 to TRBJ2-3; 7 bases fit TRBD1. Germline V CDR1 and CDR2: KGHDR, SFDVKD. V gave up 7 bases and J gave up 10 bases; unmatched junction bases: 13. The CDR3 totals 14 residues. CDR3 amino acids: CATSGTANRIPQYF. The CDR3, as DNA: TGTGCCACCAGCGGGACAGCAAACCGTATTCCGCAGTATTTT.

CDR3 protein: CASSYRADTQYF. The CDR3 coding sequence is TGTGCCAGCAGCTACAGGGCAGATACGCAGTATTTT. The V and J genes are TRBV7-2 and TRBJ2-3; TRBD1 is a possible D gene (6 bases). V shed 4 bases and J shed 4 bases, with 6 bases lying between them. The CDR3 runs to 12 residues. The germline CDR1 and CDR2 sequences are SGHTA and FQGNSA.

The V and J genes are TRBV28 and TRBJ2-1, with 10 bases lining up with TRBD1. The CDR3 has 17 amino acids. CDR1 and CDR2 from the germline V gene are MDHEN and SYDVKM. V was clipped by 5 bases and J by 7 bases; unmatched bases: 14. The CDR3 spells CASSPWGGTGVYNEQFF. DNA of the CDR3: TGTGCCAGCAGTCCTTGGGGGGGGACAGGGGTCTATAATGAGCAGTTCTTC.

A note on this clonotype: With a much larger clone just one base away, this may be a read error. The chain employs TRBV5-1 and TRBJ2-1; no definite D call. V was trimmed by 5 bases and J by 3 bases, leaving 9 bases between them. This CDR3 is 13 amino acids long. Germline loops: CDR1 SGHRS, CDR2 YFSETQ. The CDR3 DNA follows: TGCGCCAGCAGGGTATACAGCTACAATGAGCAGTTCTTC. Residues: CASRVYSYNEQFF. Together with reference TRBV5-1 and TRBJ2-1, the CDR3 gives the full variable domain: KAGVTQTPRYLIKTRGQQVTLSCSPISGHRSVSWYQQTPGQGLQFLFEYFSETQRNKGNFPGRFSGRQFSNSRSEMNVSTLELGDSALYLCASRVYSYNEQFFGPGTRLTVL.

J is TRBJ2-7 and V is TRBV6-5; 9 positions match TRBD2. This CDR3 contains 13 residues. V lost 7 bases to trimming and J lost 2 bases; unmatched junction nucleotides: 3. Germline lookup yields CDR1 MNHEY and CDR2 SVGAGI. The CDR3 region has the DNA TGTGCCAGCAAACTAGCGGGCCCCTACGAGCAGTACTTC. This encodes CASKLAGPYEQYF.

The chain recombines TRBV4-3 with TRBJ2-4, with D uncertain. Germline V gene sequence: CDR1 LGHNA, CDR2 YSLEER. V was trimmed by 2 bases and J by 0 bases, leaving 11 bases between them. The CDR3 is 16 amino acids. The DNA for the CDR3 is TGCGCCAGCAGCCAAAGCTCGGGTCTAGCCAAAAACATTCAGTACTTC. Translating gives CASSQSSGLAKNIQYF.

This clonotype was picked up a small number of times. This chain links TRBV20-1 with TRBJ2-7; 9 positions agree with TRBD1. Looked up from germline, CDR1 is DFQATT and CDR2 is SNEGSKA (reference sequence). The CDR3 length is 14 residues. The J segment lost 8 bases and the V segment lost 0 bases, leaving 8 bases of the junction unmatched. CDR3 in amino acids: CSARERDRASKQYF. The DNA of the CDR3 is TGCAGTGCTAGAGAGCGGGACAGGGCCTCGAAGCAGTACTTC.

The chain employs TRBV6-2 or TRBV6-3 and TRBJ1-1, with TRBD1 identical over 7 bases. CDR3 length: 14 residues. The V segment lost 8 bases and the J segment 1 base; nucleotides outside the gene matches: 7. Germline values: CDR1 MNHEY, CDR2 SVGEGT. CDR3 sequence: CASGRDSQNTEAFF. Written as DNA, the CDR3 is TGTGCCAGCGGGAGGGACAGTCAGAACACTGAAGCTTTCTTT.

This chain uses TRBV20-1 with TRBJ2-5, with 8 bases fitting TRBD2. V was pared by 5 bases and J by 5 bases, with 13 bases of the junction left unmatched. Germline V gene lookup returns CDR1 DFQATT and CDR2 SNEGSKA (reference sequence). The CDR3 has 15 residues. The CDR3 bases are TGCAGTGCTCCCCGTGGTAGCGGGGTAAGGGAGACCCAGTACTTC. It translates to CSAPRGSGVRETQYF.

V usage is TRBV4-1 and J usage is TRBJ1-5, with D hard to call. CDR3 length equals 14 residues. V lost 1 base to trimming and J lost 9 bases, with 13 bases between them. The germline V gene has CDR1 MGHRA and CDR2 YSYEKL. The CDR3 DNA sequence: TGCGCCAGCAGCCAAGTATCACCGGAGGGGCCCCAGCATTTT. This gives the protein CASSQVSPEGPQHF.

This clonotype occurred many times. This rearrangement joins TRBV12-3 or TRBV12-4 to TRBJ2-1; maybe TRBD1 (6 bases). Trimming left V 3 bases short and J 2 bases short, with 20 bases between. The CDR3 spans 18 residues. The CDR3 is CASSFPSVQGFAYNEQFF. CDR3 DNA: TGTGCCAGCAGTTTCCCTTCAGTACAGGGATTTGCCTACAATGAGCAGTTCTTC.

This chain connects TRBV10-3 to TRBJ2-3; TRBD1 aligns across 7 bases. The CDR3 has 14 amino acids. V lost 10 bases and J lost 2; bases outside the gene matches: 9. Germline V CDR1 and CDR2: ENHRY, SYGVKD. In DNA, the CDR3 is TGTGCCACCACAGGGGATACAGACACAGATACGCAGTATTTT. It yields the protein CATTGDTDTDTQYF.

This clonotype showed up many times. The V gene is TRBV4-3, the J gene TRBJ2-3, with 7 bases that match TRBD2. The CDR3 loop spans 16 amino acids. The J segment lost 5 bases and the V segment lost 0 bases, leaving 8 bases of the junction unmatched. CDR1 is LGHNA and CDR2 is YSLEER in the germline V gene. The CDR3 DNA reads TGCGCCAGCAGCCAAGATCACCGGACTAGGGAAGATACGCAGTATTTT. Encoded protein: CASSQDHRTREDTQYF.

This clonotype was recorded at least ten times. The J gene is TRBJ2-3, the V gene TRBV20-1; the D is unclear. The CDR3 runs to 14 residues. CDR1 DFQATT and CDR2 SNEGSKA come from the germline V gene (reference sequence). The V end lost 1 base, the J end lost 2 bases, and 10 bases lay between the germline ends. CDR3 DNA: TGCAGTGCTAGAGGTGTAAGGGCCACAGATACGCAGTATTTT. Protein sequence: CSARGVRATDTQYF.

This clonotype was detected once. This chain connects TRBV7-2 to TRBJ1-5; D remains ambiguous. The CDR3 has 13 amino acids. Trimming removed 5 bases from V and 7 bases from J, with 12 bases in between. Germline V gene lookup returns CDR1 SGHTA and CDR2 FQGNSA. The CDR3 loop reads CASSPVAGQPQHF. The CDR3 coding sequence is TGTGCCAGCAGCCCAGTCGCAGGACAGCCCCAGCATTTT. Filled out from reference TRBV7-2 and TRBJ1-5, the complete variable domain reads GAGVSQSPSNKVTEKGKDVELRCDPISGHTALYWYRQSLGQGLEFLIYFQGNSAPDKSGLPSDRFSAERTGGSVSTLTIQRTQQEDSAVYLCASSPVAGQPQHFGDGTRLSIL.

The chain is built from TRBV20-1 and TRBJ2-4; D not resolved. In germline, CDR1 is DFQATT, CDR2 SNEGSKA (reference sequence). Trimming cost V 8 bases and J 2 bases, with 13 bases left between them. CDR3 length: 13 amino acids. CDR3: CSLNDLTKNIQYF. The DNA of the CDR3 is TGCAGTCTTAACGACTTAACCAAAAACATTCAGTACTTC.

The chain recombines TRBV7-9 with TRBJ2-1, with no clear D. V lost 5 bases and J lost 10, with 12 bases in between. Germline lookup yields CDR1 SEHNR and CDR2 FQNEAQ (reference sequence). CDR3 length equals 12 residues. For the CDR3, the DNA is TGTGCCAGCAGCCTCCTAGGAGCCGAGCAGTTCTTC. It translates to CASSLLGAEQFF. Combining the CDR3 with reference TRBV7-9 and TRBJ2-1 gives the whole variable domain DTGVSQNPRHKITKRGQNVTFRCDPISEHNRLYWYRQTLGQGPEFLTYFQNEAQLEKSRLLSDRFSAERPKGSFSTLEIQRTEQGDSAMYLCASSLLGAEQFFGPGTRLTVL.

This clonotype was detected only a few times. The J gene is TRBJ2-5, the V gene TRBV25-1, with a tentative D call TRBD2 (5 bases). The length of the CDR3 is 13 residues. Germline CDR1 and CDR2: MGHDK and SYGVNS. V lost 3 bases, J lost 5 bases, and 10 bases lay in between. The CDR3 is CASSESSSETQYF. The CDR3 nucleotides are TGTGCCAGCAGTGAGAGTTCTAGCGAGACCCAGTACTTC.